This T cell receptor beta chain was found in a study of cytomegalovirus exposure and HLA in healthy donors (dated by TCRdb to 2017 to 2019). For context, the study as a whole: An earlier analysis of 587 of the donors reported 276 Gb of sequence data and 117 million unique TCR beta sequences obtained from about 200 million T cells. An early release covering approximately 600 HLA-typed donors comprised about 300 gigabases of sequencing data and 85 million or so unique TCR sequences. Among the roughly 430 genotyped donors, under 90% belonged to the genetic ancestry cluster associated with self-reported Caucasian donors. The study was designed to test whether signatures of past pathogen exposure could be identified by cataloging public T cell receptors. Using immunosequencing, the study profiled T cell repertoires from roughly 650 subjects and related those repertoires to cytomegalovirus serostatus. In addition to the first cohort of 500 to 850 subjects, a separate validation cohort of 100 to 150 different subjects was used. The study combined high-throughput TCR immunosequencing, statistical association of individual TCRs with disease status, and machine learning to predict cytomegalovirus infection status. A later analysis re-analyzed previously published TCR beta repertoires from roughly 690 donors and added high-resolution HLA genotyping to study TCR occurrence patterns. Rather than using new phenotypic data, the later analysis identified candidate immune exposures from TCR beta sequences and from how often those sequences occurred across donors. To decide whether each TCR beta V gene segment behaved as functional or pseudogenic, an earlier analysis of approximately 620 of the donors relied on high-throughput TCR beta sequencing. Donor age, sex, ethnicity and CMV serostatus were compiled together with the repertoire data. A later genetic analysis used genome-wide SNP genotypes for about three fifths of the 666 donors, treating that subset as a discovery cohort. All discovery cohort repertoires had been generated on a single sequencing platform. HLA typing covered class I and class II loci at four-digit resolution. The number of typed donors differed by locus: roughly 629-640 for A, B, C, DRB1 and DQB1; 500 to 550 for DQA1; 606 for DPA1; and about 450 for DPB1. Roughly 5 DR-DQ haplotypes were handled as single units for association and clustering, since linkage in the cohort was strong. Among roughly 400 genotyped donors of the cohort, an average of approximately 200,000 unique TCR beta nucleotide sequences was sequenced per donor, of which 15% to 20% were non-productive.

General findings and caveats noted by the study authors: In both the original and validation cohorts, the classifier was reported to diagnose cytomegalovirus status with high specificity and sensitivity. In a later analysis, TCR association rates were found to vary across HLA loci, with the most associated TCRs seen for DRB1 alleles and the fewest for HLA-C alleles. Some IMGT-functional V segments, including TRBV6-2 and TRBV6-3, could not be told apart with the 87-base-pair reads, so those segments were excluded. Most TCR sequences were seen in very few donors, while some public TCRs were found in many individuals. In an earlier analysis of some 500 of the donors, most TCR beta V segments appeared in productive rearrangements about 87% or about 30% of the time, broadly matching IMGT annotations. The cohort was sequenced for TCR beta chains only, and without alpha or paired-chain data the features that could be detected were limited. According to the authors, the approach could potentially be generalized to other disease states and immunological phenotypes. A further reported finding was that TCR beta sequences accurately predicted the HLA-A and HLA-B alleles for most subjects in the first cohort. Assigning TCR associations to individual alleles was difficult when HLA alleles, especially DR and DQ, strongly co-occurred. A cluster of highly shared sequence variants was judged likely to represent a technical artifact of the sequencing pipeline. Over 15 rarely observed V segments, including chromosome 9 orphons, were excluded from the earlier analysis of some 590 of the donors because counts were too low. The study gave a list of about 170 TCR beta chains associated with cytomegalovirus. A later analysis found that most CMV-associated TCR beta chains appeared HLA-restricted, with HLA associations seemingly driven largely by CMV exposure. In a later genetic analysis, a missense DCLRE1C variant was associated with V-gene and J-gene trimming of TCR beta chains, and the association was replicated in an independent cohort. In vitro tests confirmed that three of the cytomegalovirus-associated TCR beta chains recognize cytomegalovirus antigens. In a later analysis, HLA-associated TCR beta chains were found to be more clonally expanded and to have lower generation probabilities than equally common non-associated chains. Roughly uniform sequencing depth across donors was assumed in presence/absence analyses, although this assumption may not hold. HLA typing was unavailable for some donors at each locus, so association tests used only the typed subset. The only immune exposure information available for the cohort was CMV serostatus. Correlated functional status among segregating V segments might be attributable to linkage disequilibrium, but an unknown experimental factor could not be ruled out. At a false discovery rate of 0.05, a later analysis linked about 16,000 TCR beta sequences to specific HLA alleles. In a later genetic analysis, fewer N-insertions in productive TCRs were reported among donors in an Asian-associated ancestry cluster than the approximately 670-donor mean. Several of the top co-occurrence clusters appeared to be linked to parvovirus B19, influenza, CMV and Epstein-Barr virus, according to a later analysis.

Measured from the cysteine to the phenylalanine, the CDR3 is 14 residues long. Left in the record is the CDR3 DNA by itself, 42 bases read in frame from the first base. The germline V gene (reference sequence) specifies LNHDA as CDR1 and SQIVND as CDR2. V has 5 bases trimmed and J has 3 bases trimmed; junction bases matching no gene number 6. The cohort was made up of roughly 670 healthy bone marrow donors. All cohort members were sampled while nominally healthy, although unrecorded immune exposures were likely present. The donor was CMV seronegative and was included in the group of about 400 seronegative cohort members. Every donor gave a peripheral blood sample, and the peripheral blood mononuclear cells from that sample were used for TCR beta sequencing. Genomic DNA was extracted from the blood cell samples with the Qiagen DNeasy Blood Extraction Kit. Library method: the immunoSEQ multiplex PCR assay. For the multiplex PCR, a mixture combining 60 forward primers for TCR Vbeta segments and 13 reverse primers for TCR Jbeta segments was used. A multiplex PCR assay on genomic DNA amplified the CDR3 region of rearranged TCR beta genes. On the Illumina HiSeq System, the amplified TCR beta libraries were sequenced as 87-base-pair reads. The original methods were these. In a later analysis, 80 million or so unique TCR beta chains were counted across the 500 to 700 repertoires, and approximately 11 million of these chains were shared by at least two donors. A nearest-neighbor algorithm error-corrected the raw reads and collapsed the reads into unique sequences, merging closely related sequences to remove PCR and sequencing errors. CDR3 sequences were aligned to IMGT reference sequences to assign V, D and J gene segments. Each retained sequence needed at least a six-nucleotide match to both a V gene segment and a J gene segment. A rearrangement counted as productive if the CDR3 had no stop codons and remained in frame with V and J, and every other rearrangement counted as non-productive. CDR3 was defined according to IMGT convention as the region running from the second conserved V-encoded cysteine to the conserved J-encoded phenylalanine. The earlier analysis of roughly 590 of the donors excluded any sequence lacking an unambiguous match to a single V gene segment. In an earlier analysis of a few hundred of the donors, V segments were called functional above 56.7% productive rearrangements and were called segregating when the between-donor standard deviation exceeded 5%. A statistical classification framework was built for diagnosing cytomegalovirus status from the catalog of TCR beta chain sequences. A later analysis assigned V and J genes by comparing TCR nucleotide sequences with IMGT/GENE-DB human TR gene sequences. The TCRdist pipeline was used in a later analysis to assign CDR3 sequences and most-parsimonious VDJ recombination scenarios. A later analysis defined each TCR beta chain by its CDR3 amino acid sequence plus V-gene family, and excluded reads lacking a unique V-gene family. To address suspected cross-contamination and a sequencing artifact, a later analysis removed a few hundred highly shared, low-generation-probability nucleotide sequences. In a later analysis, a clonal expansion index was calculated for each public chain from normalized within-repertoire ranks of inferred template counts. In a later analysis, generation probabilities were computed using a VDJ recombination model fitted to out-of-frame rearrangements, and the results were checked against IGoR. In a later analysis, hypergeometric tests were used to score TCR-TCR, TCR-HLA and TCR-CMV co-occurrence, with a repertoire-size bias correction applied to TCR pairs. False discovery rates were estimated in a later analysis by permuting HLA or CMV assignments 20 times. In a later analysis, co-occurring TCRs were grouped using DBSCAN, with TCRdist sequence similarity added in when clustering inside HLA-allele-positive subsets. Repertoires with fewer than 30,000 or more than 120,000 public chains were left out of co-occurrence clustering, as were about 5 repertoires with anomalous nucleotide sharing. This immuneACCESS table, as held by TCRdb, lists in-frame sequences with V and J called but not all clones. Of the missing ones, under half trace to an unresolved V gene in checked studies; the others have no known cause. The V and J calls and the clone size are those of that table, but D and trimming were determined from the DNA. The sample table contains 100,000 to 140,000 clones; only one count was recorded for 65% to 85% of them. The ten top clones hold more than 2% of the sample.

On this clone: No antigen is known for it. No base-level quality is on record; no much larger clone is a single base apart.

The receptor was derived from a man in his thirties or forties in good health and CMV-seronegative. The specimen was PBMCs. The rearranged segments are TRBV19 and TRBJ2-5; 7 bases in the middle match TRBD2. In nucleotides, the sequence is TGTGCCAGTAGTTCGCGTGGGGGGGAAGAGACCCAGTACTTC. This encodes CASSSRGGEETQYF. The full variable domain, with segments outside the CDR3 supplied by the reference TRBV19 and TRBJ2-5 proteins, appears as DGGITQSPKYLFRKEGQNVTLSCEQNLNHDAMYWYRQDPGQGLRLIYYSQIVNDFQKGDIAEGYSVSREKKESFPLTVTSAQKNPTAFYLCASSSRGGEETQYFGPGTRLLVL.